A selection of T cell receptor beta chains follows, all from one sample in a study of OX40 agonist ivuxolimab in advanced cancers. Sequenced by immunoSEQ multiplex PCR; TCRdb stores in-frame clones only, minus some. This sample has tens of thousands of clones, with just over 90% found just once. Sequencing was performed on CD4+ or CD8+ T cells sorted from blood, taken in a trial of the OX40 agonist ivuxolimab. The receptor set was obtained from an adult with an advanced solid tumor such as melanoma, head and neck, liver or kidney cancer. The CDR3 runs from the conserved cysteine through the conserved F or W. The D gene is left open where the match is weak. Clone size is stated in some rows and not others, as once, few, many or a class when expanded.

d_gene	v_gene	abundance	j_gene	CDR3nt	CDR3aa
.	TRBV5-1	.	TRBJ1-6	TGCGCCAGCAACTCCTACTCGGCTTCCGATTCACCCCTCCACTTT	CASNSYSASDSPLHF
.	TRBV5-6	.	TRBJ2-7	TGTGCCAGCAGCGAGATCCGGGTAGGAGCGGCAAACTACGAGCAGTACTTC	CASSEIRVGAANYEQYF
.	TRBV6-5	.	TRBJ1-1	TGTGCCAGCAGCGAGACACAAAACACTGAAGCTTTCTTT	CASSETQNTEAFF
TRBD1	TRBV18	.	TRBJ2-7	TGTGCCAGCTCAAGAACCGGGACAGAGAGCTCCTACGAGCAGTACTTC	CASSRTGTESSYEQYF
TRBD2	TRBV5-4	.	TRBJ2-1	TGTGCCAGCAGCTTGGGAAGTAGCGGGGGTTACAATGAGCAGTTCTTC	CASSLGSSGGYNEQFF
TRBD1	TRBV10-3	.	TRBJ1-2	TGTGCAACCCGTGGGACAGGGGAAAACTATGGCTACACCTTC	CATRGTGENYGYTF
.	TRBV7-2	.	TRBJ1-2	TGTGCCAGCAGCCTAGCGAACGTAGGTGGTGGCTACACCTTC	CASSLANVGGGYTF
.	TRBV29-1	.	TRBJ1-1	TGCAGCGTTGGGGGTCTGGGTGGAAACACTGAAGCTTTCTTT	CSVGGLGGNTEAFF
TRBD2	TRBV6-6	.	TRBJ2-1	TGTGCCAGCAGTTACATGGGCGGGGGGGCGTCAAATGAGCAGTTCTTC	CASSYMGGGASNEQFF
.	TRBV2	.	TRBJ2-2	TGTGCCAGCAGTGGAAAGGCCCTAAACACCGGGGAGCTGTTTTTT	CASSGKALNTGELFF
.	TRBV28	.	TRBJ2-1	TGTGCCAGCAGTTTCCCCCTGACAGGTGGGGGGTCCAATGAGCAGTTCTTC	CASSFPLTGGGSNEQFF
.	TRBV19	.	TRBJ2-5	TGTGCCAGTAGTATGAACCGGGAAGAGACCCAGTACTTC	CASSMNREETQYF
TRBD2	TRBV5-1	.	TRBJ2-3	TGCGCCAGTAGCTTGGTGATGCGGGGGGGCCGCGATACGCAGTATTTT	CASSLVMRGGRDTQYF
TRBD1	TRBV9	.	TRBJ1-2	TGTGCCAGCAGCGGAAGATGGGACAGTTTCTATGGCTACACCTTC	CASSGRWDSFYGYTF
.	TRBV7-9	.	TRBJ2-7	TGTGCCAGCAGCTTAAGGTTAGACCCTAACGCCTACGAGCAGTACTTC	CASSLRLDPNAYEQYF
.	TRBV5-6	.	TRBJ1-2	TGTGCCAGCAGCGGTCGCGGGGCGGGGATGAGGTATGGCTACACCTTC	CASSGRGAGMRYGYTF
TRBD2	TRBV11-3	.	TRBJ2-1	TGTGCCAGCAGCTTAGTGGGCGGGGGGGCAGCTGAGCAGTTCTTC	CASSLVGGGAAEQFF
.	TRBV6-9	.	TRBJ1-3	TGTGCCAGCAGTTACAGTTCAGGTTCTGGAAACACCATATATTTT	CASSYSSGSGNTIYF
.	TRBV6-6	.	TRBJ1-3	TGTGCCAGCAGTTACCCGGGTAGCTCTGGAAACACCATATATTTT	CASSYPGSSGNTIYF
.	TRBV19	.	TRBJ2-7	TGTGCCAGTAGTAGTCAGGGCTACGAGCAGTACTTC	CASSSQGYEQYF
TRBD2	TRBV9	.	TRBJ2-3	TGTGCCAGCAGCGTTTCGTTAGCGGGGGGAGTCACAGATACGCAGTATTTT	CASSVSLAGGVTDTQYF
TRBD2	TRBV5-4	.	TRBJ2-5	TGTGCCAGCAGCTTGGCTAGCGGGGGGCAAGAGACCCAGTACTTC	CASSLASGGQETQYF
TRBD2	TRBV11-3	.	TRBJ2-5	TGTGCCAGCAGCTTGGGGCTAGCGGTAAACCAAGAGACCCAGTACTTC	CASSLGLAVNQETQYF
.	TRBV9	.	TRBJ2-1	TGTGCCAGCAGCACCCAGGGGAGGGGGCGCAGGGATGAGCAGTTCTTC	CASSTQGRGRRDEQFF
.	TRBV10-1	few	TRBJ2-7	TGCGCCAGCGGGGACTCTTCCTACGAGCAGTACTTC	CASGDSSYEQYF
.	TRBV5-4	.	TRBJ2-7	TGTGCCAGCAGCTTGAGTCAGATCCACTACGAGCAGTACTTC	CASSLSQIHYEQYF